A single sample gave rise to the 5 T cell receptor beta chains below, sequenced in a study of CD8 T cells in ankylosing spondylitis. Regarding the study as a whole: A TCR beta motif made of 7 to 9 highly homologous variants seemed typical of ankylosing spondylitis blood.

No antigen is known for these receptors. TCRdb re-analysed the 5' RACE reads in MiXCR, keeping a single row per CDR3 protein. The sample has approximately 500,000 distinct CDR3 sequences; 9.5% to 15% are singletons. What was sequenced was blood, either unsorted or a sorted T cell fraction (not recorded which). The receptors derive from a male donor with ankylosing spondylitis.

The V gene is TRBV27, the J gene TRBJ1-1, with TRBD1 matching 8 bases. Germline lookup yields CDR1 MNHEY and CDR2 SMNVEV (reference sequence). V trimming: 6 bases; J trimming: 0 bases; junction bases outside the gene matches: 0. The CDR3 covers 13 residues. CDR3 coding DNA: TGTGCCAGCAGACAGGGGGTGAACACTGAAGCTTTCTTT. Its protein is CASRQGVNTEAFF.

This clonotype came up a few times. The chain links TRBV20-1 to TRBJ2-1; 12 bases agree with TRBD2. V shed 1 base, J shed 3 bases, and the junction held 4 bases outside the gene matches. The CDR3 spans 16 residues. Germline CDR1 DFQATT, CDR2 SNEGSKA (reference sequence). The CDR3: CSARASLAGGYNEQFF. The CDR3 DNA reads TGCAGTGCTAGAGCGTCACTAGCGGGAGGCTACAATGAGCAGTTCTTC.

In this sample, this clonotype turned up many times. The chain employs TRBV12-3 or TRBV12-4 and TRBJ2-3; D is ambiguous. V dropped 3 bases and J dropped 0 bases, with 4 bases sitting between them. The length of the CDR3 is 13 residues. The CDR3 region has the DNA TGTGCCAGCAGTTTCCAAAGCACAGATACGCAGTATTTT. Amino acid sequence: CASSFQSTDTQYF.

This clonotype was picked up many times. The V call is TRBV29-1, the J call TRBJ2-1; maybe TRBD2 (5 bases). V was cut by 5 bases and J by 0 bases, with 11 bases left in between. CDR1 and CDR2 from the germline V gene are SQVTM and ANQGSEA. This CDR3 is built from 14 residues. Here the CDR3 reads CSVKSGSSYNEQFF. The CDR3 DNA is TGCAGCGTTAAAAGCGGAAGCTCCTACAATGAGCAGTTCTTC.

The chain links TRBV7-2 to TRBJ2-3; TRBD2 matches at 12 bases. Germline CDR1 is SGHTA and CDR2 is FQGNSA. J lost 6 bases, V lost 8 bases, and 12 bases had no gene match. This CDR3 spans 16 amino acids. CDR3 amino acids: CASQGLAGGPLDTQYF. For the CDR3, the DNA is TGTGCCAGCCAAGGGCTAGCGGGAGGGCCGTTGGATACGCAGTATTTT.